Detailed here is one T cell receptor (beta chain). Relative to the germline gene, one junction end is altered; a read error may explain this. Germline V CDR1 and CDR2: ENHRY, SYGVKD. The CDR3 loop spans 13 amino acids. The data stem from a study of Graves' ophthalmopathy and Graves' hyperthyroidism. RNA transcripts were the source from which TCR beta CDR3 regions were amplified. RT-PCR was first run with HTBI primers, then multiplex PCR in a second round. MiXCR was run by TCRdb on the multiplex PCR reads, yielding one entry per CDR3 protein. Here the sample spans about 740,000 distinct CDR3 sequences, approximately 40% being singletons.

The genes are TRBV10-3 and TRBJ2-6; 7 positions match TRBD1. The sequence came from an adult man with Graves' ophthalmopathy. Sequencing input: peripheral blood. The CDR3 nucleotides are TGTGCCATCAGCGGGGCAGGGGGCAACGTCCTGACTTTC. Translated: CAISGAGGNVLTF.